One and the same sample provided the 5 T cell receptor beta chains below, sequenced in a study of shared clonotypes between healthy human individuals. Positively selected for CCR7, the CD45RO-negative cells used as naive CD8 cells excluded terminally differentiated effector memory CD45RA+ cells. Assay: immunoSEQ multiplex PCR; the TCRdb copy retains only in-frame clones and omits some. The repertoire holds about 2.1 million clones, with about 92% as singletons. Sequencing was done on a sample of naive CD8+ T cells from PBMCs. Receptor source: a man between 18 and 35 years old in good health. Some clones in this sample may be carry-over from other donors' samples.

Remarks on this clone: Other DNA sequences within the sample encode an identical CDR3. The V gene is TRBV27, the J gene TRBJ2-7, with D unclear. The germline gives CDR1 MNHEY, CDR2 SMNVEV (reference sequence). V dropped 2 bases and J dropped 1 base, with 6 bases sitting between them. The CDR3 is made up of 13 amino acids. Written as DNA, the CDR3 is TGTGCCAGCAGTTTAGTTGGGTCCTACGAGCAGTACTTC. Its translation: CASSLVGSYEQYF.

V is TRBV5-6 and J is TRBJ1-5, with D perhaps matching TRBD1 (5 bases). The ends were cut back, 0 bases at V and 11 bases at J, with 12 bases in the middle. CDR1 and CDR2 from the germline V gene are SGHDT and YYEEEE. The CDR3 totals 13 residues. In DNA, the CDR3 is TGTGCCAGCAGCTTGGGACTGGGAGGGGCCCAGCATTTT. It specifies CASSLGLGGAQHF.

This chain links TRBV29-1 with TRBJ1-1; perhaps TRBD1 as D (5 bases). The germline V gene has CDR1 SQVTM and CDR2 ANQGSEA. The CDR3 extends over 13 amino acids. The ends were cut back, 6 bases at V and 7 bases at J, with 18 bases in the middle. CDR3 DNA: TGCAGCGTATACCGACAGAATGCAGATGAAGCTTTCTTT. It encodes CSVYRQNADEAFF.

V usage is TRBV7-8 and J usage is TRBJ2-5; 9 bases fit TRBD1. V dropped 2 bases and J dropped 2; count of bases not matched to a gene: 3. The CDR3 is 15 amino acids. The germline gives CDR1 SGHVS, CDR2 FQNEAQ. CDR3 protein: CASSLLDRGQETQYF. The CDR3 coding sequence is TGTGCCAGCAGCTTACTAGACAGGGGGCAAGAGACCCAGTACTTC.

The rearrangement uses TRBV5-4 and TRBJ2-7; a weak D match, TRBD1 (5 bases). Trimming stripped 3 bases from V and 1 base from J, with 14 bases between. This CDR3 has 15 amino acids. CDR1 is SGHNT and CDR2 is YYREEE in the germline V gene (reference sequence). The CDR3 DNA reads as TGTGCCAGCAGCTGGGGCCCTGGGGCATCCTACGAGCAGTACTTC. This codes for CASSWGPGASYEQYF.